Shown below are 4 T cell receptor beta chains from a single sample sequenced in a study of blood T cell repertoires in COVID-19. Sequencing was performed with immunoSEQ multiplex PCR; in TCRdb, only in-frame clones are kept and a portion is missing. The table records roughly 100,000 clones, 84% of them present only once. Material: peripheral blood. The receptor source for this set is a man aged 35-49 years with active or convalescent COVID-19.

This clone was observed a few times. The gene calls are TRBV2 and TRBJ1-1, with D possibly being TRBD1 (5 bases). Trimming stripped 6 bases from V and 11 bases from J, with 10 bases between. Germline loops: CDR1 SNHLY, CDR2 FYNNEI. This CDR3 has 10 residues. The CDR3 loop is CASRLRAAFF. CDR3 coding DNA: TGTGCCAGCAGACTCAGGGCCGCTTTCTTT. The variable domain in full, completed from reference TRBV2 and TRBJ1-1, reads EPEVTQTPSHQVTQMGQEVILRCVPISNHLYFYWYRQILGQKVEFLVSFYNNEISEKSEIFDDQFSVERPDGSNFTLKIRSTKLEDSAMYFCASRLRAAFFGQGTRLTVV.

In its sample, this clone was seen a few times. V is TRBV6-5 and J is TRBJ2-2; maybe TRBD2 (6 bases). V was cut by 6 bases and J by 2 bases, with 13 bases left in between. Germline CDR1 and CDR2: MNHEY and SVGAGI. The CDR3 sequence is 15 residues long. The CDR3 protein is CASRAGRINTGELFF. Written as DNA, the CDR3 is TGTGCCAGCAGGGCGGGGAGGATTAACACCGGGGAGCTGTTTTTT.

The chain recombines TRBV18 with TRBJ1-1; TRBD1 matches at 11 bases. V gave up 6 bases and J gave up 6 bases; unmatched junction bases: 6. CDR1 is KGHSH and CDR2 is LQKENI in the germline V gene. This CDR3 is built from 14 residues. The CDR3 reads CASSTGTGGSEAFF. CDR3 coding DNA: TGTGCCAGCTCCACCGGGACAGGGGGGTCTGAAGCTTTCTTT.

The chain employs TRBV19 and TRBJ1-5, with TRBD1 matching 7 bases. This CDR3 has 14 residues. V trimming: 3 bases; J trimming: 6 bases; junction bases outside the gene matches: 5. Germline loops: CDR1 LNHDA, CDR2 SQIVND (reference sequence). CDR3 in DNA: TGTGCCAGTAGTATTAAGGGGGCCGGTCAGCCCCAGCATTTT. It is translated as CASSIKGAGQPQHF. Based on the CDR3 plus reference TRBV19 and TRBJ1-5, the full variable domain is DGGITQSPKYLFRKEGQNVTLSCEQNLNHDAMYWYRQDPGQGLRLIYYSQIVNDFQKGDIAEGYSVSREKKESFPLTVTSAQKNPTAFYLCASSIKGAGQPQHFGDGTRLSIL.